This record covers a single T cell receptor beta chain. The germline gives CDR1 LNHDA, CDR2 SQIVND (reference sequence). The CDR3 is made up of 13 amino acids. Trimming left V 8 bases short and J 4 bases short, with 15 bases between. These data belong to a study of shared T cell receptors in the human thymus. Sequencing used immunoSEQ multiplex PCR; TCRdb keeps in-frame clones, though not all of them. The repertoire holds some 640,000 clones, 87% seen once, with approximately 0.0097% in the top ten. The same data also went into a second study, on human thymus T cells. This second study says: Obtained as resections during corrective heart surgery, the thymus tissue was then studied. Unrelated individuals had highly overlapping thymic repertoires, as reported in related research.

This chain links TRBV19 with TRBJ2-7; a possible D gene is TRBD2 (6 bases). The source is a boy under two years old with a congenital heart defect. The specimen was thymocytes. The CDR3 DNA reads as TGTGCCAGTCGGACGGGAGATGGGTACGAGCAGTACTTC. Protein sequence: CASRTGDGYEQYF. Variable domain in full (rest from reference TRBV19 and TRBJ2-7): DGGITQSPKYLFRKEGQNVTLSCEQNLNHDAMYWYRQDPGQGLRLIYYSQIVNDFQKGDIAEGYSVSREKKESFPLTVTSAQKNPTAFYLCASRTGDGYEQYFGPGTRLTVT.